This entry lists 15 T cell receptor beta chains sequenced from one sample in a study of blood T cell repertoires in COVID-19. Generated by immunoSEQ multiplex PCR, the TCRdb table keeps only in-frame clones and is missing some. The sample has 200,000 or so clones, 85% to 90% seen once. Sequencing was performed on peripheral blood. Receptors were obtained from a man aged 30 to 39 with COVID-19, enrolled during active disease.

V is TRBV9 and J is TRBJ2-3; D might be TRBD1 (5 bases). The CDR3 is 13 amino acids. The germline V gene encodes CDR1 SGDLS and CDR2 YYNGEE. Between the trimmed V and J ends, which lost 2 bases and 4 bases, there was a span of 8 bases. This CDR3 reads CASSVDSPDTQYF. The CDR3 DNA sequence: TGTGCCAGCAGCGTCGACAGTCCAGATACGCAGTATTTT.

The gene calls are TRBV3-1 (or the pseudogene TRBV3-2) and TRBJ2-5; the match to TRBD2 covers 9 bases. Per germline, CDR1 LGHDT and CDR2 YNNKEL (reference sequence). The ends lost 4 bases at V and 0 bases at J; junction bases unmatched: 12. This CDR3 is built from 18 residues. The CDR3 protein is CASSPQPPSGVYQETQYF. The CDR3 region has the DNA TGTGCCAGCAGCCCCCAACCCCCTAGCGGGGTCTACCAAGAGACCCAGTACTTC.

This clone was recorded once. The CDR3 spells CASTLRGPNYGYTF. CDR3 DNA sequence: TGTGCCAGCACCCTCAGGGGCCCTAACTATGGCTACACCTTC. This sequence joins TRBV2 and TRBJ1-2; a possible D gene is TRBD1 (6 bases). Germline CDR1 reads SNHLY; CDR2 reads FYNNEI. V lost 7 bases and J lost 0, with 12 bases in between. There are 14 residues in the CDR3.

The V call is TRBV21-1, the J call TRBJ1-1; the table's TRBD1 call for D was not verified on the DNA. TRBV21-1 is a pseudogene segment. CDR3 length: 16 amino acids. CDR3 sequence (DNA): TGTGCCAGCAGCAAACGGGACGGCAGGGGGAGCACTGAAGCTTTCTTT. Amino acid sequence: CASSKRDGRGSTEAFF.

The V call is TRBV7-8, the J call TRBJ1-3, with TRBD1 identical over 9 bases. Trimming at V came to 5 bases and at J to 0 bases, leaving 14 bases not matched to a gene. The CDR3 totals 19 residues. Looked up from germline, CDR1 is SGHVS and CDR2 is FQNEAQ. The CDR3 region is CASSTDGSTGGTSGNTIYF. Here the CDR3 DNA reads TGTGCCAGCAGCACCGACGGGTCGACAGGGGGGACCTCTGGAAACACCATATATTTT.

The chain recombines TRBV21-1 with TRBJ2-1; the table gives TRBD2 as D, unverified against the DNA. TRBV21-1 is recorded as a pseudogene. The CDR3 spans 14 residues. The CDR3 loop is CASSEPGLDIEQFF. The CDR3 nucleotides read TGTGCCAGCAGCGAACCGGGACTAGATATTGAGCAGTTCTTC.

The chain carries TRBV7-2 and TRBJ1-2; 9 bases agree with TRBD1. Per the germline V gene, CDR1 is SGHTA and CDR2 is FQGNSA. The trim removed 8 bases at V and 0 bases at J, leaving 1 base unmatched. This CDR3 is 13 amino acids long. CDR3 sequence reads: CASRQGANYGYTF. Written as DNA, the CDR3 is TGTGCCAGCCGACAGGGGGCTAACTATGGCTACACCTTC. Drawing the rest from reference TRBV7-2 and TRBJ1-2, the complete variable domain is GAGVSQSPSNKVTEKGKDVELRCDPISGHTALYWYRQSLGQGLEFLIYFQGNSAPDKSGLPSDRFSAERTGGSVSTLTIQRTQQEDSAVYLCASRQGANYGYTFGSGTRLTVV.

The rearrangement links TRBV19 to TRBJ1-2; 10 bases align to TRBD1. There are 16 residues in the CDR3. V dropped 6 bases and J dropped 4; count of bases not matched to a gene: 11. Germline V gene sequence: CDR1 LNHDA, CDR2 SQIVND (reference sequence). The CDR3 spells CASSRLTGGAGYGYTF. The CDR3 nucleotides are TGTGCCAGTAGCCGATTGACAGGGGGCGCGGGCTATGGCTACACCTTC.

The J gene is TRBJ1-2, the V gene TRBV5-6; TRBD1 is a possible D gene (6 bases). V was shortened by 4 bases and J by 4 bases, with 8 bases between the two germline ends. The CDR3 has 12 amino acids. Per germline, CDR1 SGHDT and CDR2 YYEEEE. CDR3 amino acids: CASSRDIYGYTF. The DNA for the CDR3 is TGTGCCAGCAGCCGGGACATCTATGGCTACACCTTC.

This clone was recorded once. V gene TRBV7-8 combines with J gene TRBJ1-1; D remains unclear. Germline CDR1 reads SGHVS; CDR2 reads FQNEAQ. The ends were cut back, 3 bases at V and 0 bases at J, with 14 bases in the middle. The CDR3 totals 16 residues. In DNA, the CDR3 is TGTGCCAGCAGCTTCCTCTCCGCGGCAGTGAACACTGAAGCTTTCTTT. It specifies CASSFLSAAVNTEAFF.

There are a few counts of this clone. The chain carries TRBV27 and TRBJ2-3; 13 bases fit TRBD2. The germline V gene has CDR1 MNHEY and CDR2 SMNVEV (reference sequence). This CDR3 is 16 amino acids long. Trimming took 4 bases from V and 3 from J; bases not matched to a gene: 4. The CDR3 loop is CASSSRTSGRTDTQYF. CDR3 bases: TGTGCCAGCAGTTCCAGGACTAGCGGGAGAACAGATACGCAGTATTTT.

The chain links TRBV5-4 to TRBJ1-4; D unclear. Germline CDR1 and CDR2: SGHNT and YYREEE (reference sequence). V lost 4 bases and J lost 4, with 11 bases in between. The CDR3 covers 14 residues. This chain's CDR3 is CASSEKTYNEKLFF. CDR3 bases: TGTGCCAGCAGCGAGAAGACTTATAATGAAAAACTGTTTTTT.

The rearrangement joins TRBV19 to TRBJ2-7; the D gene is possibly TRBD2 (7 bases). This CDR3 is built from 14 residues. CDR1 and CDR2 (germline): LNHDA, SQIVND (reference sequence). Trimming left V 3 bases short and J 6 bases short, with 15 bases between. The CDR3 nucleotides are TGTGCCAGTAGTATTGGGGGGGCCAACTCCGAGCAGTACTTC. Residues: CASSIGGANSEQYF.

The J gene is TRBJ1-1, the V gene TRBV2, with 7 bases that match TRBD1. CDR3 length: 14 amino acids. J was trimmed by 4 bases and V by 5 bases; bases with no gene match: 7. The germline CDR1 and CDR2 sequences are SNHLY and FYNNEI. The CDR3 nucleotides are TGTGCCAGCAGTCCTGAGACAGGGAGCACTGAAGCTTTCTTT. Translation gives CASSPETGSTEAFF.

The chain is built from TRBV18 and TRBJ2-3; the D is unclear. This CDR3 is built from 13 residues. V gave up 3 bases and J gave up 1 base, with 5 bases separating them. From germline, CDR1 is KGHSH and CDR2 LQKENI. CDR3 amino acids: CASSPQGTDTQYF. Here the CDR3 DNA reads TGTGCCAGCTCACCTCAGGGCACAGATACGCAGTATTTT.